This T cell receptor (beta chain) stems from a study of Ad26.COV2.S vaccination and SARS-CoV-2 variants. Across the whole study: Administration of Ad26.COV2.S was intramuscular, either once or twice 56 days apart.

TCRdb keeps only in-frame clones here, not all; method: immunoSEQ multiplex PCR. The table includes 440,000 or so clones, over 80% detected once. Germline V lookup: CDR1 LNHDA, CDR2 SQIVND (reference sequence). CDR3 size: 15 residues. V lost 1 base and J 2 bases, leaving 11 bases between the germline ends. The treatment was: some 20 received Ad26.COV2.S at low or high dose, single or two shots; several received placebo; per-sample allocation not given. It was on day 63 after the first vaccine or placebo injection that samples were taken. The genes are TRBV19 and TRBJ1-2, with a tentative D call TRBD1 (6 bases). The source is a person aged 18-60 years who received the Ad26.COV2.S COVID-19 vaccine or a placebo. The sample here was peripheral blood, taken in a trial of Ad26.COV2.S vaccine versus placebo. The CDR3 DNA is TGTGCCAGTAGTATAGGCAGGACAGCGAACTATGGCTACACCTTC. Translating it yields CASSIGRTANYGYTF.